The clone carrying this T cell receptor (beta chain) came up many times. What it binds is not known. Researchers took RNA transcripts and amplified the TCR beta CDR3 regions from them. The primer set for the first-round RT-PCR of the TCR CDR3 was HTBI. TCRdb processed the multiplex PCR reads anew with MiXCR; each CDR3 protein has one entry. The data hold 350,000 to 400,000 distinct CDR3 sequences, with roughly 19% observed a single time. This entry comes from a study of T cells in Graves' hyperthyroidism and ophthalmopathy. Newly diagnosed hyperthyroidism, duration under 2 months, in patients aged 18 to 65. The PBMCs were sourced from fresh peripheral blood (about 9.7 ml). Findings and caveats of the study: Ophthalmopathy was separated from stable hyperthyroidism by a 13 V-J model. Also found in blood were most expanded thyroid clonotypes above 0.001.

In germline, CDR1 is LNHNV, CDR2 YYDKDF (reference sequence). The CDR3 totals 14 residues. The V gene end was trimmed by 5 bases and the J gene end by 4 bases; junction bases not matched to a gene: 6. The sequenced sample consisted of blood. This TCR was sampled from a woman between 18 and 30 years old with Graves' hyperthyroidism. V and J are TRBV15 and TRBJ1-1, with TRBD1 matching over 8 bases. This chain's CDR3 is CATSPRGQGTEAFF. CDR3 coding DNA: TGTGCCACCAGCCCCAGGGGGCAGGGCACTGAAGCTTTCTTT.